The T cell receptor (beta chain) under discussion was sequenced for a study of liver allograft versus peripheral blood T cells. At the level of the study: Comparing T cell receptor repertoires in transplanted livers with those in recipients' peripheral blood was part of the design. Overall study findings and caveats: Reportedly, the T cell receptor repertoires present inside liver allografts differed from those in peripheral blood.

The V gene's germline CDR1 is SGDLS and CDR2 YYNGEE. CDR3 size: 16 residues. The trim removed 2 bases at V and 3 bases at J, leaving 6 bases unmatched. TCRdb independently ran MiXCR on the reads; one entry per CDR3 protein. The sample lists around 10,000 distinct CDR3 sequences; about 18% were seen once. By share of the sample, this clonotype is medium-sized. As yet, its antigen is unknown. The clonotype comes from a human patient who had a liver transplant. Among the T cells, some may be from the graft donor. The rearrangement links TRBV9 to TRBJ2-2; TRBD2 matches 8 bases. The CDR3 DNA reads TGTGCCAGCAGCGTGACCGGGGGGGCGGACACCGGGGAGCTGTTTTTT. This sequence encodes CASSVTGGADTGELFF. The full variable domain, in which reference TRBV9 and TRBJ2-2 provide the parts outside the CDR3, is DSGVTQTPKHLITATGQRVTLRCSPRSGDLSVYWYQQSLDQGLQFLIQYYNGEERAKGNILERFSAQQFPDLHSELNLSSLELGDSALYFCASSVTGGADTGELFFGEGSRLTVL.